Below, one T cell receptor (beta chain) is given with its context. The entry originates in a study of T-cell reconstitution after alpha-beta-depleted transplantation in children. TCRbeta library preparation incorporated unique molecular identifiers. TCRdb independently ran MiXCR on the PCR reads; one entry per CDR3 protein. The table records over 150,000 distinct CDR3 sequences, about 7% of them present only once. The CDR3 totals 13 residues. V was trimmed by 3 bases and J by 3 bases, leaving 7 bases between them. CDR1 is SGHTA, CDR2 FQGTGA, per germline. This material consisted of PBMCs, taken before TCRalphabeta/CD19-depleted stem cell transplant. This TCR derives from a boy aged 2 to 10 with acute lymphoblastic leukemia, due to receive a stem cell transplant. The rearrangement uses TRBV7-3 and TRBJ2-3; D gene unclear. The CDR3 loop reads CASSFQVTDTQYF. The DNA of the CDR3 is TGTGCCAGCAGCTTCCAGGTTACAGATACGCAGTATTTT.